What follows are 14 T cell receptor delta chains derived from one specimen sequenced in a study of gamma-delta T cells after stem cell transplantation. TCRdb processed the RT-PCR reads again with the CATT caller. The data show approximately 3,000 delta-chain clones, with 8.8% seen just once and under 9.5% held by the top ten. The sample was gamma-delta T cells. These receptor sequences come from a human donor. It is not recorded whose cells these are; they may come from a transplant donor.

This clone occurred a few times. Only one base separates this from a far larger clonotype, so it likely reflects a read error. J is TRDJ3 and V is TRDV2; D remains ambiguous. CDR3 length: 16 residues. Trimming left V 3 bases short and J 0 bases short, with 8 bases between. Germline CDR1 GEAIGNYY, CDR2 EKD. In nucleotides, the CDR3 is TGTGCCTGTGACTCCTGGAGCTCCTGGGACACCCGACAGATGTTTTTC. It yields the protein CACDSWSSWDTRQMFF.

Concerning this clone itself: TCRdb's protein for this DNA is that of a much larger clone and differs from the translation at residue 10, likely a read error; the protein shown is the DNA translation. V gene TRDV2 combines with J gene TRDJ3; 7 bases agree with TRDD3. CDR3 length: 18 residues. CDR1 GEAIGNYY and CDR2 EKD come from the germline V gene. The V segment lost 0 bases and the J segment 3 bases; nucleotides outside the gene matches: 7. CDR3 DNA sequence: TGTGCCTGTGACACCGTACTGGGGATGGTCTGGGACACCCGACAGATGTTTTTC. Encoded protein: CACDTVLGMVWDTRQMFF.

This clone has more than one count but fewer than ten. The mismatch at residue 4 between this DNA's translation and the TCRdb protein of a much larger clone likely reflects a read error; the protein shown is translated from the DNA. The gene calls are TRDV2 and TRDJ1, with 7 bases lining up with TRDD3. CDR3 length: 18 amino acids. Germline V CDR1 and CDR2: GEAIGNYY, EKD. The CDR3 DNA reads as TGTGCCTGTGGCACCGGTCGTACTGGGGAAACCAACACCGATAAACTCATCTTT. It encodes CACGTGRTGETNTDKLIF.

This clone rates as medium-sized (0.01 to 0.1%). The chain joins TRDV2 to TRDJ1, with a tentative D call TRDD3 (6 bases). The CDR3 loop spans 14 amino acids. The germline CDR1 and CDR2 sequences are GEAIGNYY and EKD. The V and J ends lost 3 bases and 6 bases respectively, with 16 bases between them. CDR3 region: CACDPVLGAHKLIF. CDR3 DNA sequence: TGTGCCTGTGACCCCGTACTGGGAGCCCATAAACTCATCTTT.

About this clone: TCRdb lists the protein of a much larger clone for this DNA, which differs at residue 15, so this is likely a read error; the protein given here is translated from the DNA itself. The chain couples TRDV2 to TRDJ1, with 13 bases identical to TRDD3. Germline lookup yields CDR1 GEAIGNYY and CDR2 EKD. This CDR3 contains 18 residues. Here the CDR3 reads CACDRFNWGIRAHDILIF. The CDR3 DNA reads as TGTGCCTGTGACAGATTCAACTGGGGGATACGTGCTCACGATATACTCATCTTT.

This clone was observed a few times. This likely reflects a read error, since a far larger clone is one base away. Other DNA sequences in the same sample also yield this CDR3. This rearrangement joins TRDV2 to TRDJ3; 11 bases are a match to TRDD3. The V segment lost 4 bases and the J segment 0 bases; nucleotides outside the gene matches: 7. The CDR3 has 19 residues. Per germline, CDR1 GEAIGNYY and CDR2 EKD. The CDR3 DNA is TGTGCCTGTGATACCGTACTGGGGGATAGCTCCTGGGACACCCGACAGATGTTTTTC. As protein: CACDTVLGDSSWDTRQMFF.

As concerns this clone: This could be a read error, since a much larger clone is one nucleotide away. The rearrangement joins TRDV2 to TRDJ1, with 13 nucleotides matching TRDD3. V shed 5 bases, J shed 0 bases, and the junction held 14 bases outside the gene matches. The CDR3 is 19 amino acids. Germline-derived CDR1 and CDR2 are GEAIGNYY and EKD. CDR3 nucleotide sequence: TGTGCCTGTGGCACTCGTACTGGGGGATACGCGGTGTACACCGATAAACTCATCTTT. This encodes CACGTRTGGYAVYTDKLIF.

About this clone: A far larger clone is one base from this, pointing to a likely read error. The chain uses TRDV2 and TRDJ3, with TRDD3 matching over 8 bases. The V segment lost 5 bases and the J segment 2 bases; nucleotides outside the gene matches: 7. The germline V gene encodes CDR1 GEAIGNYY and CDR2 EKD. The CDR3 runs to 17 residues. The CDR3 is CACGEWGIPWDTRQMFF. DNA of the CDR3: TGTGCCTGTGGAGAGTGGGGGATCCCCTGGGACACCCGACAGATGTTTTTC.

About this clone itself: A much larger clone differs by one base, so this may be a read error. The chain's CDR3 is CALGEDLPTEYWGKTDKLIF. The CDR3 region has the DNA TGTGCTCTTGGGGAAGACCTTCCTACGGAGTACTGGGGGAAAACCGATAAACTCATCTTT. The chain has TRDV1 and TRDJ1; D may be TRDD2 or TRDD3 (9 bases each). The CDR3 totals 20 residues. Trimming took off 2 bases at V and 2 bases at J, with 27 bases between the two ends. In germline, CDR1 is TSWWSYY, CDR2 QGS.

This clone is labeled as medium-sized (0.01 to 0.1%). The chain has TRDV1 and TRDJ1; 8 bases fit TRDD3. Losses at the gene ends were 6 bases for V and 0 bases for J; bases not matched to a gene: 15. The CDR3 is 18 residues long. In germline, CDR1 is TSWWSYY, CDR2 QGS. The CDR3 nucleotides are TGTGCTCTTGGTCCCGCCGGGGTGGGGGATTCTCACACCGATAAACTCATCTTT. This encodes CALGPAGVGDSHTDKLIF.

On this clone: This likely came from a read error, as a far larger clone is one base away. The rearrangement links TRDV2 to TRDJ3; the match to TRDD3 covers 7 bases. J gave up 2 bases and V 3 bases, and 18 bases lay outside the gene matches. The CDR3 is 21 amino acids. CDR1 and CDR2 from the germline V gene are GEAIGNYY and EKD. CDR3 DNA: TGTGCCTGTGACGCCGTCGATAGTACTGGGGCAGGAACCTGGGACACCCGACAGATGTTTTTC. Translation gives CACDAVDSTGAGTWDTRQMFF.

A word on this clone: Given a far larger clone just one base away, this is likely a sequencing read error. V is TRDV2 and J is TRDJ3; 10 nucleotides agree with TRDD3. Germline V gene sequence: CDR1 GEAIGNYY, CDR2 EKD. This CDR3 comprises 18 residues. CDR3 coding DNA: TGTGCCTGTGACACCCTGGGGGATAGCTCCTGGGACGCCCGACAGATGTTTTTC. As protein: CACDTLGDSSWDARQMFF.

Comments on this clone: A single base is all that separates this from a far larger clone, so a read error is likely. The chain combines TRDV2 with TRDJ3, with a weak D call TRDD3 (5 bases). The germline V gene encodes CDR1 GEAIGNYY and CDR2 EKD. The CDR3 extends over 16 amino acids. The CDR3 DNA sequence: TGTGCCTGTGACTCCTGGAACTCCTGGGACGCCCGACAGATGTTTTTC. This sequence encodes CACDSWNSWDARQMFF.

Details on this clone: A far larger clone is one nucleotide away, so this likely arose from a read error. Additional DNA sequences in this sample encode the identical CDR3. This rearrangement joins TRDV2 to TRDJ2; 11 nucleotides match TRDD3. The CDR3 loop spans 16 amino acids. CDR1 is GEAIGNYY, CDR2 EKD, per germline. The CDR3 bases are TGTGCATGTGACAGACTGGGGGATACTTTGACAGCACAACTCTTCTTT. Translation gives CACDRLGDTLTAQLFF.